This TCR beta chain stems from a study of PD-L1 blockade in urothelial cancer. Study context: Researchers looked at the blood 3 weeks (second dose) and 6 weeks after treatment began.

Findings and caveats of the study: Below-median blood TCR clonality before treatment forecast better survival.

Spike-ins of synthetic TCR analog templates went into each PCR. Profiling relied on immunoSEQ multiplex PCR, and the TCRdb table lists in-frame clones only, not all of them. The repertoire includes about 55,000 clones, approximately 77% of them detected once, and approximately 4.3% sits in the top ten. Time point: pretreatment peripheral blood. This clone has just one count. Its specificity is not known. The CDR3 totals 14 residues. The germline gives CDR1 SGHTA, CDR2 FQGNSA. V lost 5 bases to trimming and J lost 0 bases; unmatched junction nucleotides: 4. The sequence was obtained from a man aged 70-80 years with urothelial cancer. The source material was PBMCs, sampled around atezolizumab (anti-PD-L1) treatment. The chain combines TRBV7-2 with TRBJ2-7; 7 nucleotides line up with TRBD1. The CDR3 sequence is CASSRGDSSYEQYF. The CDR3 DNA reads TGTGCCAGCAGCCGAGGGGACAGCTCCTACGAGCAGTACTTC.